This is a list of T cell receptor beta chains from one sample in a study of blood T cell repertoires in COVID-19. Libraries were prepared by immunoSEQ multiplex PCR; TCRdb keeps only in-frame clonotypes and omits some of them. The data show approximately 250,000 clones, roughly 88% seen once. Specimen: peripheral blood. Every receptor here comes from a woman in her thirties or forties who had recovered from COVID-19. Each CDR3 is given without its conserved first and last residue. Each record gives: V gene, D gene, clone size, CDR3 protein. The D gene is left open where the match is weak. Expanded clones are given a class, and other clones once, few, many or no size at all.

V: TRBV2; D: TRBD1; size: .; CDR3: ASQGSDRGAEAF
V: TRBV2; D: .; size: .; CDR3: ASRPDLGGNTEAF
V: TRBV3-1/TRBV3-2; D: TRBD2; size: .; CDR3: ASKAGGFTDTQY
V: TRBV7-2; D: TRBD1; size: few; CDR3: ASSWKGQGSEQY
V: TRBV7-9; D: TRBD2; size: .; CDR3: ASSLVGGGAGREQF
V: TRBV21-1; D: .; size: .; CDR3: ASSILNTGTERLNTEAF
V: TRBV3-1/TRBV3-2; D: TRBD2; size: .; CDR3: ASSLYRGEETQY
V: TRBV29-1; D: TRBD1; size: many; CDR3: SVGGQGNYGYT
V: TRBV15; D: .; size: .; CDR3: ATSRPGRETQY
V: TRBV9; D: TRBD2; size: .; CDR3: ASSVGAGTSGGTVQF
V: TRBV5-1; D: TRBD2; size: .; CDR3: ARNGTSGGDGELF
V: TRBV3-1/TRBV3-2; D: .; size: .; CDR3: ASSQAQGPSYGYT
V: TRBV2; D: TRBD1; size: .; CDR3: ASRSTGGTDTQY
V: TRBV5-6; D: .; size: once; CDR3: ASSRGMLEAF
V: TRBV3-1/TRBV3-2; D: .; size: .; CDR3: ASSQGPHEQY
V: TRBV11-3; D: .; size: .; CDR3: ASSLGADYGYT
V: TRBV11-2; D: .; size: once; CDR3: ASSAGRWGDLSSYEQY
V: TRBV4-1; D: .; size: .; CDR3: ASSRSGDSNTEAF
V: TRBV28; D: .; size: .; CDR3: ASTDGGSRGTEAF
V: TRBV6-5; D: TRBD1; size: .; CDR3: ASSYGQGVGYT
V: TRBV2; D: .; size: .; CDR3: ASSTKSGGVAGNTIY
V: TRBV3-1/TRBV3-2; D: TRBD1; size: .; CDR3: ASSLPGGQGIYEQY
V: TRBV6-2/TRBV6-3; D: TRBD1; size: .; CDR3: ASSYSIGTGQEADTQY
V: TRBV5-8; D: .; size: once; CDR3: ASSSTVFLETQY
V: TRBV7-2; D: .; size: .; CDR3: ASSLAATQADTQY
V: TRBV9; D: .; size: .; CDR3: ASSPRLAQGTGELF
V: TRBV7-9; D: TRBD1; size: .; CDR3: ASSWDSHQPQH
V: TRBV2; D: .; size: .; CDR3: ASSGSGGPHNEQF
V: TRBV2; D: TRBD1; size: .; CDR3: ALELRDRGRIPEAF
V: TRBV18; D: .; size: .; CDR3: ASSLQGYQPQH
V: TRBV7-9; D: TRBD1; size: .; CDR3: ASSLLGVKGQGTNTIY
V: TRBV30; D: .; size: once; CDR3: AWSVRGDQPQH
V: TRBV11-2; D: .; size: .; CDR3: ASSLATYDGYT
V: TRBV2; D: TRBD1; size: .; CDR3: ASSADSGQGSEQY
V: TRBV11-3; D: TRBD1; size: .; CDR3: ASTQGGSLDGYT
V: TRBV9; D: .; size: .; CDR3: ASSPVSGVGTEAF
V: TRBV5-1; D: TRBD1; size: .; CDR3: ASSQGQTYGYT
V: TRBV18; D: .; size: .; CDR3: ASSSAGWNQPQH
V: TRBV2; D: TRBD1; size: .; CDR3: ATAQDRGLSDTQY
V: TRBV7-6; D: TRBD1; size: .; CDR3: ASRQTGGASGELF
V: TRBV18; D: TRBD1; size: .; CDR3: ASSRGQGDGYT
V: TRBV2; D: TRBD1; size: .; CDR3: ASSVGTGGTGELF